This TCR beta chain stems from a study of blood T cell repertoires in COVID-19. Study overall: Material from acute and convalescent COVID-19 was sourced from the United States, Italy and Spain. The cDNA or gDNA used as material had been derived from T cells, B-cell-depleted T cells, or PBMCs.

Original data processing: Estimation of nucleated cell counts relied on the amplification of reference gene primers. Some clones are missing from TCRdb's copy, which holds only in-frame ones; the method was immunoSEQ multiplex PCR. V and J calls plus clone size are reproduced from that table; the DNA served to infer D and trimming. The table lists about 180,000 clones, approximately 87% of them singletons. This clonotype was sampled from a man in his 70s with active or convalescent COVID-19. Sequencing was performed on peripheral blood.

The CDR3 bases are TGTGCCAGCAGCGTCAGTCTAGCGGGAAGCACAGATACGCAGTATTTT. Its protein product is CASSVSLAGSTDTQYF. This rearrangement joins TRBV9 to TRBJ2-3, with 9 bases that match TRBD2. From germline, CDR1 is SGDLS and CDR2 YYNGEE. The J segment lost 0 bases and the V segment lost 2 bases, leaving 4 bases of the junction unmatched. The CDR3 has 16 amino acids.